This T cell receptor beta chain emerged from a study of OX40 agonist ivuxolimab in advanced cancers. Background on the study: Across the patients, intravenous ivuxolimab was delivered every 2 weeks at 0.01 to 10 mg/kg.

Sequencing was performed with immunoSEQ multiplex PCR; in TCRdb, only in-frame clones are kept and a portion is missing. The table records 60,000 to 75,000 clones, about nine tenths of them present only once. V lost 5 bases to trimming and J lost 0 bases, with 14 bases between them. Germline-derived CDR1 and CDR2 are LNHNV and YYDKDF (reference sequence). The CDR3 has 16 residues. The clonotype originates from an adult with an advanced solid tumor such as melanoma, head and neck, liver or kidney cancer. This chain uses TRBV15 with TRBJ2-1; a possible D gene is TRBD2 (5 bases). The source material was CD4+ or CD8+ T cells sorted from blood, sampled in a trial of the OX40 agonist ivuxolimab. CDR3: CATSGGDGRSYNEQFF. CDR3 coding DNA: TGTGCCACCAGCGGAGGCGACGGACGCTCCTACAATGAGCAGTTCTTC.